Following are 31 T cell receptor beta chains from one sample sequenced in a study of T cell clonotyping in hematopoietic cell transplantation. Libraries were prepared by immunoSEQ multiplex PCR; TCRdb keeps only in-frame clonotypes and omits some of them. This table has over 10,000 clones, less than 95% appearing once. Sequenced input: peripheral blood mononuclear cells. These receptors were taken from a woman between 50 and 59 years old in good health. Some clones in this sample may be carry-over from other donors' samples.

V is TRBV4-1 and J is TRBJ2-7, with 9 bases lining up with TRBD2. CDR3 length: 16 residues. J gave up 5 bases and V 0 bases, and 8 bases lay outside the gene matches. In germline, CDR1 is MGHRA, CDR2 YSYEKL. CDR3 loop: CASSQDPSGASDEQYF. DNA for the CDR3: TGCGCCAGCAGCCAAGACCCTAGCGGGGCTAGCGACGAGCAGTACTTC.

V gene TRBV7-8 combines with J gene TRBJ1-1, with unresolved D. Germline values: CDR1 SGHVS, CDR2 FQNEAQ. Trimming pared 0 bases from V and 1 base from J, leaving 6 bases between. There are 14 residues in the CDR3. This CDR3 reads CASSLAGSNTEAFF. The CDR3 DNA is TGTGCCAGCAGCTTAGCAGGGTCGAACACTGAAGCTTTCTTT.

The chain couples TRBV4-3 to TRBJ2-1, with 10 nucleotides matching TRBD2. The CDR3 contains 16 residues. The V segment lost 0 bases and the J segment 11 bases; nucleotides outside the gene matches: 10. Germline CDR1 reads LGHNA; CDR2 reads YSLEER. CDR3: CASSQESPGLAAKQFF. CDR3 nucleotide sequence: TGCGCCAGCAGCCAAGAAAGCCCCGGACTAGCGGCCAAGCAGTTCTTC.

V usage is TRBV2 and J usage is TRBJ1-2; D is unclear. The CDR3 is made up of 14 amino acids. The germline V gene has CDR1 SNHLY and CDR2 FYNNEI. V shed 7 bases and J shed 1 base, with 13 bases lying between them. The CDR3 loop reads CASNSGGLNYGYTF. The CDR3, as DNA: TGTGCCAGCAATTCGGGAGGACTTAACTATGGCTACACCTTC.

The rearrangement links TRBV19 to TRBJ2-1; 8 bases map to TRBD2. CDR3 length: 15 residues. From germline, CDR1 is LNHDA and CDR2 SQIVND (reference sequence). The V gene end was trimmed by 7 bases and the J gene end by 4 bases; junction bases not matched to a gene: 9. The DNA of the CDR3 is TGTGCCAGTACTCGGCGGGGGGAAAATTACAATGAGCAGTTCTTC. Protein: CASTRRGENYNEQFF.

The chain joins TRBV15 to TRBJ1-6, with a possible D match to TRBD1 (5 bases). Per the germline V gene, CDR1 is LNHNV and CDR2 is YYDKDF (reference sequence). The V end was cut by 1 base, the J end by 4 bases, with 8 bases between. This CDR3 has 15 residues. The CDR3 sequence is CATSRGGMYNSPLHF. CDR3 nucleotide sequence: TGTGCCACCAGCAGAGGGGGGATGTATAATTCACCCCTCCACTTT.

The table lists this clone with a count of one. This sequence joins TRBV11-2 and TRBJ1-3; possibly TRBD1 for D (5 bases). CDR3 length: 14 amino acids. Germline loops: CDR1 SGHAT, CDR2 FQNNGV. The V end was cut by 4 bases, the J end by 2 bases, with 9 bases between. Written as DNA, the CDR3 is TGTGCCAGCAGCTCCGGACAACCTGGAAACACCATATATTTT. Protein sequence: CASSSGQPGNTIYF. Looking up the rest from reference TRBV11-2 and TRBJ1-3 gives the full variable domain: EAGVAQSPRYKIIEKRQSVAFWCNPISGHATLYWYQQILGQGPKLLIQFQNNGVVDDSQLPKDRFSAERLKGVDSTLKIQPAKLEDSAVYLCASSSGQPGNTIYFGEGSWLTVV.

The chain has TRBV2 and TRBJ1-6; D is uncertain. From germline, CDR1 is SNHLY and CDR2 FYNNEI. The CDR3 has 15 amino acids. V lost 5 bases and J 3 bases, leaving 11 bases between the germline ends. The CDR3 nucleotides are TGTGCCAGCAGTCCTCCAGACCTCTATAATTCACCCCTCCACTTT. Encoded protein: CASSPPDLYNSPLHF. The variable domain in full, completed from reference TRBV2 and TRBJ1-6, reads EPEVTQTPSHQVTQMGQEVILRCVPISNHLYFYWYRQILGQKVEFLVSFYNNEISEKSEIFDDQFSVERPDGSNFTLKIRSTKLEDSAMYFCASSPPDLYNSPLHFGNGTRLTVT.

In nucleotides, the CDR3 is TGTGCCAGCAGTACCGAGAGAGGCAATCAGCCCCAGCATTTT. It specifies CASSTERGNQPQHF. The rearrangement uses TRBV6-1 and TRBJ1-5; no firm D call. Trimming stripped 5 bases from V and 2 bases from J, with 10 bases between. This CDR3 comprises 14 residues. Germline CDR1 reads MNHNS; CDR2 reads SASEGT.

The gene calls are TRBV5-1 and TRBJ1-5; 9 bases line up with TRBD1. Germline loops: CDR1 SGHRS, CDR2 YFSETQ. The CDR3 has 19 amino acids. Trimming at V came to 0 bases and at J to 3 bases, leaving 13 bases not matched to a gene. CDR3 DNA: TGCGCCAGCAGCTTGGCGGAGGGACAGGGAAATCGGGACAATCAGCCCCAGCATTTT. Protein: CASSLAEGQGNRDNQPQHF. Full variable domain (outside the CDR3, taken from reference TRBV5-1 and TRBJ1-5): KAGVTQTPRYLIKTRGQQVTLSCSPISGHRSVSWYQQTPGQGLQFLFEYFSETQRNKGNFPGRFSGRQFSNSRSEMNVSTLELGDSALYLCASSLAEGQGNRDNQPQHFGDGTRLSIL.

As for this clone: This CDR3 is also generated by other DNA sequences in the sample. This sequence joins TRBV5-1 and TRBJ1-1, with 7 bases fitting TRBD1. J lost 3 bases, V lost 0 bases, and 2 bases had no gene match. Germline V lookup: CDR1 SGHRS, CDR2 YFSETQ. This CDR3 has 14 amino acids. The CDR3 region is CASSLAGGYTEAFF. The DNA for the CDR3 is TGCGCCAGCAGCTTGGCAGGGGGATACACTGAAGCTTTCTTT. Full variable domain (missing parts from reference TRBV5-1 and TRBJ1-1): KAGVTQTPRYLIKTRGQQVTLSCSPISGHRSVSWYQQTPGQGLQFLFEYFSETQRNKGNFPGRFSGRQFSNSRSEMNVSTLELGDSALYLCASSLAGGYTEAFFGQGTRLTVV.

The chain couples TRBV27 to TRBJ1-6; D is possibly TRBD1 (5 bases). Germline assignment: CDR1 MNHEY and CDR2 SMNVEV (reference sequence). Trimming cost V 5 bases and J 0 bases, with 14 bases left between them. The CDR3 spans 17 residues. The CDR3 region has the DNA TGTGCCAGCAGTACCGGGGGGGGGAGCTCCTATAATTCACCCCTCCACTTT. Amino acids: CASSTGGGSSYNSPLHF.

This clone was recorded only once. V and J are TRBV29-1 and TRBJ1-1, with D hard to call. This CDR3 has 12 amino acids. V was pared by 3 bases and J by 4 bases, with 9 bases between. Per germline, CDR1 SQVTM and CDR2 ANQGSEA. CDR3 bases: TGCAGCGTTGACTATCTGCGCACTGAAGCTTTCTTT. Protein: CSVDYLRTEAFF.

This clone is a singleton in its sample. The V and J genes are TRBV28 and TRBJ2-4; the match to TRBD1 covers 9 bases. J lost 9 bases, V lost 5 bases, and 11 bases had no gene match. CDR1 MDHEN and CDR2 SYDVKM come from the germline V gene. CDR3 length equals 15 residues. CDR3: CASSGSGTGNAIQYF. In DNA form, the CDR3 reads TGTGCCAGCAGTGGGTCCGGGACAGGGAATGCCATTCAGTACTTC.

CDR3 coding DNA: TGTGCCAGCAGTTTACGGGACGGCTATGGCTACACCTTC. Translating it yields CASSLRDGYGYTF. This rearrangement joins TRBV28 to TRBJ1-2; maybe TRBD1 (5 bases). The ends were cut back, 2 bases at V and 4 bases at J, with 8 bases in the middle. Per the germline V gene, CDR1 is MDHEN and CDR2 is SYDVKM. CDR3 length equals 13 residues.

In DNA form, the CDR3 reads TGTGCCAGCAGACCTACTAGCGGGGGGGCCGGGGAGCTGTTTTTT. This translates into CASRPTSGGAGELFF. The rearrangement uses TRBV7-6 and TRBJ2-2; the match to TRBD2 covers 13 bases. The CDR3 runs to 15 residues. J lost 6 bases, V lost 6 bases, and 4 bases had no gene match. The V gene's germline CDR1 is SGHVS and CDR2 FNYEAQ.

The chain employs TRBV28 and TRBJ1-2; D might be TRBD1 (5 bases). Germline lookup yields CDR1 MDHEN and CDR2 SYDVKM. Trimming pared 8 bases from V and 2 bases from J, leaving 18 bases between. There are 15 residues in the CDR3. CDR3 sequence (DNA): TGTGCCAGCCGGGACTCACTTACGAGAAACTATGGCTACACCTTC. Its protein product is CASRDSLTRNYGYTF.

The rearrangement joins TRBV10-3 to TRBJ1-1; D gene uncertain. The CDR3 has 14 residues. Trimming removed 7 bases at V and 9 bases at J, with 21 bases between. Germline loops: CDR1 ENHRY, CDR2 SYGVKD. The DNA of the CDR3 is TGTGCCATCACCTTGATCTGGCCCCGTGGGAAAGCTTTCTTT. It is translated as CAITLIWPRGKAFF.

The rearrangement links TRBV4-3 to TRBJ1-2; TRBD1 might be the D (6 bases). Germline lookup yields CDR1 LGHNA and CDR2 YSLEER. The V and J ends lost 0 bases and 5 bases respectively, with 19 bases between them. The CDR3 is made up of 17 amino acids. In DNA form, the CDR3 reads TGCGCCAGCAGCCAAGATTGGGGAACAGGGCCGATTTATGGCTACACCTTC. Residues: CASSQDWGTGPIYGYTF.

The chain joins TRBV9 to TRBJ2-3, with 10 bases lining up with TRBD2. The germline CDR1 and CDR2 sequences are SGDLS and YYNGEE. The CDR3 spans 15 residues. The junction had 6 bases not matched to a gene; V was cut back by 4 bases and J by 4 bases. DNA for the CDR3: TGTGCCAGCAGCATCGCCGGGACTAGCGCAGATACGCAGTATTTT. Its protein is CASSIAGTSADTQYF. Looking up the rest from reference TRBV9 and TRBJ2-3 gives the full variable domain: DSGVTQTPKHLITATGQRVTLRCSPRSGDLSVYWYQQSLDQGLQFLIQYYNGEERAKGNILERFSAQQFPDLHSELNLSSLELGDSALYFCASSIAGTSADTQYFGPGTRLTVL.

This clone was seen once. This sequence joins TRBV5-6 and TRBJ1-5; D possibly corresponds to TRBD1 (5 bases). Looked up from germline, CDR1 is SGHDT and CDR2 is YYEEEE. The germline V and J ends were trimmed by 4 bases and 0 bases, with 11 bases remaining between them. The CDR3 has 15 amino acids. CDR3 sequence (DNA): TGTGCCAGCAGCCCGGGGCCAAATAGCAATCAGCCCCAGCATTTT. This encodes CASSPGPNSNQPQHF.

This rearrangement joins TRBV29-1 to TRBJ2-3, with 10 bases lining up with TRBD1. Trimming removed 4 bases from V and 2 bases from J; junction bases left unmatched: 3. Per the germline V gene, CDR1 is SQVTM and CDR2 is ANQGSEA. The CDR3 totals 14 residues. In DNA form, the CDR3 reads TGCAGCGTTGCCGGGACAGGGGCCACAGATACGCAGTATTTT. Encoded protein: CSVAGTGATDTQYF.

This clone was detected once. The rearrangement links TRBV11-2 to TRBJ1-2, with a weak D call TRBD1 (6 bases). V shed 0 bases and J shed 2 bases, with 10 bases lying between them. CDR3 length: 15 amino acids. Per the germline V gene, CDR1 is SGHAT and CDR2 is FQNNGV. The CDR3 spells CASSLEGATNYGYTF. DNA for the CDR3: TGTGCCAGCAGCTTAGAGGGGGCGACCAACTATGGCTACACCTTC.

This chain joins TRBV13 and TRBJ2-7; 12 positions match TRBD2. Germline-derived CDR1 and CDR2 are PRHDT and FYEKMQ (reference sequence). Germline trimming cut 4 bases from V and 3 bases from J; bases unmatched to any gene: 4. The CDR3 contains 15 residues. CDR3 sequence (DNA): TGTGCCAGCAGCTCCTGGACTAGCGGGGTCTACGAGCAGTACTTC. Residues: CASSSWTSGVYEQYF.

The chain combines TRBV30 with TRBJ2-4, with D perhaps matching TRBD2 (7 bases). Germline V gene lookup returns CDR1 GTSNPN and CDR2 SVGIG (reference sequence). Trimming shortened V by 4 bases and J by 0 bases, and 25 bases separated the two germline ends. The CDR3 has 19 residues. The CDR3 DNA sequence: TGTGCCTGGACCCCCACGGGGTGGGGGGGCCTACTAGCCAAAAACATTCAGTACTTC. Its protein is CAWTPTGWGGLLAKNIQYF. The variable domain in full, completed from reference TRBV30 and TRBJ2-4, reads SQTIHQWPATLVQPVGSPLSLECTVEGTSNPNLYWYRQAAGRGLQLLFYSVGIGQISSEVPQNLSASRPQDRQFILSSKKLLLSDSGFYLCAWTPTGWGGLLAKNIQYFGAGTRLSVL.

V is TRBV11-2 and J is TRBJ2-2, with D possibly called TRBD1 or TRBD2 (5 bases each). V was trimmed by 3 bases and J by 5 bases, leaving 13 bases between them. The length of the CDR3 is 15 residues. Looked up from germline, CDR1 is SGHAT and CDR2 is FQNNGV. The CDR3 DNA follows: TGTGCCAGCAGCTTTGGGTTTGGGGGAACCGGGGAGCTGTTTTTT. The encoded protein is CASSFGFGGTGELFF.

This clone appeared once. The chain recombines TRBV6-5 with TRBJ1-1; D not certain. V gave up 0 bases and J gave up 4 bases, with 9 bases separating them. Looked up from germline, CDR1 is MNHEY and CDR2 is SVGAGI. The CDR3 loop spans 14 amino acids. CDR3 in DNA: TGTGCCAGCAGTTACTCTTTAGTTGGCACTGAAGCTTTCTTT. Its translation: CASSYSLVGTEAFF.

This chain connects TRBV2 to TRBJ1-5; tentatively, D is TRBD1 (6 bases). The length of the CDR3 is 13 residues. The V gene lost 3 bases and the J gene lost 7 bases, with 10 bases spanning the gap. CDR1 is SNHLY, CDR2 FYNNEI, per germline. The CDR3 sequence: CASSELGGQPQHF. The CDR3, as DNA: TGTGCCAGCAGTGAGTTAGGGGGGCAGCCCCAGCATTTT. Full variable domain (remainder filled in from reference TRBV2 and TRBJ1-5): EPEVTQTPSHQVTQMGQEVILRCVPISNHLYFYWYRQILGQKVEFLVSFYNNEISEKSEIFDDQFSVERPDGSNFTLKIRSTKLEDSAMYFCASSELGGQPQHFGDGTRLSIL.

The V call is TRBV19, the J call TRBJ1-2; D is uncertain. CDR3 length equals 14 residues. Trimming removed 7 bases from V and 10 bases from J, with 22 bases in between. The germline V gene has CDR1 LNHDA and CDR2 SQIVND (reference sequence). CDR3 DNA sequence: TGTGCCAGTAAAGAAAACGGAGAGGTCTTTTCCTACACCTTC. It translates to CASKENGEVFSYTF.

This chain uses TRBV7-3 with TRBJ2-5; D might be TRBD2 (7 bases). Trimming took 5 bases from V and 1 from J, leaving 14 bases between them. CDR1 is SGHTA, CDR2 FQGTGA, per germline. This CDR3 spans 15 amino acids. DNA for the CDR3: TGTGCCAGCAGCCAGGGAGGGGGGGTCCAAGAGACCCAGTACTTC. Its protein product is CASSQGGGVQETQYF.

V gene TRBV27 combines with J gene TRBJ1-6, with TRBD1 matching over 7 bases. V lost 4 bases, J lost 7 bases, and 7 bases stayed unmatched. This CDR3 spans 15 amino acids. Germline V gene sequence: CDR1 MNHEY, CDR2 SMNVEV (reference sequence). In DNA form, the CDR3 reads TGTGCCAGCAGTTCGCGGACAGGAGTAAATTCACCCCTCCACTTT. Translated, it gives CASSSRTGVNSPLHF.